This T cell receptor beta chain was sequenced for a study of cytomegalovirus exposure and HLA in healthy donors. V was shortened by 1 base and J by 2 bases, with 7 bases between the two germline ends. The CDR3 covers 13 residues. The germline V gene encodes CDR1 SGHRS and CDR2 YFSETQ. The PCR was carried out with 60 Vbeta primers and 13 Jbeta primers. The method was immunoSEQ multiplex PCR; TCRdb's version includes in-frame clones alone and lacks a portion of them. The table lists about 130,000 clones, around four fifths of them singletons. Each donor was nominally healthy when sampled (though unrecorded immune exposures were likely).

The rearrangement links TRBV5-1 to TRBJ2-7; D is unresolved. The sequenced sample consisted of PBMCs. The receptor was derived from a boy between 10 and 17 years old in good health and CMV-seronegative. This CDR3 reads CASSLTSPYEQYF. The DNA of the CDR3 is TGCGCCAGCAGCTTGACTTCCCCCTACGAGCAGTACTTC.